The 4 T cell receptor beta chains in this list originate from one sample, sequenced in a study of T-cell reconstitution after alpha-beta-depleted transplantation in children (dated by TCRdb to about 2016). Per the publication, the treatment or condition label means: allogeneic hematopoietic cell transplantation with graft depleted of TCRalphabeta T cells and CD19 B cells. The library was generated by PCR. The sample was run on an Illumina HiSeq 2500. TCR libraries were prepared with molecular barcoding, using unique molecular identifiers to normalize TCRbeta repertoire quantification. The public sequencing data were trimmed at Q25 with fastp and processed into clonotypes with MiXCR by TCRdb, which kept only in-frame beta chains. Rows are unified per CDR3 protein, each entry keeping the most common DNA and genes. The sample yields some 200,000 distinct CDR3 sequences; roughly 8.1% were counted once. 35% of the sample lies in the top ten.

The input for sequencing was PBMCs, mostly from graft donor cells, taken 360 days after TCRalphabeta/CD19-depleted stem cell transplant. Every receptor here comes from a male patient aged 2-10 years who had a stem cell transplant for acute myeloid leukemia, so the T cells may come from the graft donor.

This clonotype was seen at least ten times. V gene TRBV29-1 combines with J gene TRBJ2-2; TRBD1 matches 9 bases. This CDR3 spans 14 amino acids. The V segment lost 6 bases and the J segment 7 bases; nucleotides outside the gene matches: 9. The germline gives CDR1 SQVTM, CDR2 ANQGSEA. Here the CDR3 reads CSVHGTGQYGELFF. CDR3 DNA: TGCAGCGTCCATGGGACAGGGCAATACGGGGAGCTGTTTTTT.

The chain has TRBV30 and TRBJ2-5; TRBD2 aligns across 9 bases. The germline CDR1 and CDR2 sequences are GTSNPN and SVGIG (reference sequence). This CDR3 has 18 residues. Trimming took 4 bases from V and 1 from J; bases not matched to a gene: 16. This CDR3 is CAWTGERLAEPLQETQYF. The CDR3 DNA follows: TGTGCCTGGACAGGGGAAAGACTAGCGGAGCCTCTCCAAGAGACCCAGTACTTC.

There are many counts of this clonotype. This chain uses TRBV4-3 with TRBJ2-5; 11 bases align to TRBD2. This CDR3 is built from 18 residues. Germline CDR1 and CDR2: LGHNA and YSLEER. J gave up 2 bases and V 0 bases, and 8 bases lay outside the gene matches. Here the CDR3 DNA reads TGCGCCAGCAGCCAAGAGTCTACCGGGACTAGCGGTCAAGAGACCCAGTACTTC. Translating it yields CASSQESTGTSGQETQYF.

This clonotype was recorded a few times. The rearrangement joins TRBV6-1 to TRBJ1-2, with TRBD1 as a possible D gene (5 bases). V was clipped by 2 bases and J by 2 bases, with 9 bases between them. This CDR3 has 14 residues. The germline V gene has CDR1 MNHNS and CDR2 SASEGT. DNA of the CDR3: TGTGCCAGCAGTGAAAGCGGGGCCAACTATGGCTACACCTTC. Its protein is CASSESGANYGYTF.